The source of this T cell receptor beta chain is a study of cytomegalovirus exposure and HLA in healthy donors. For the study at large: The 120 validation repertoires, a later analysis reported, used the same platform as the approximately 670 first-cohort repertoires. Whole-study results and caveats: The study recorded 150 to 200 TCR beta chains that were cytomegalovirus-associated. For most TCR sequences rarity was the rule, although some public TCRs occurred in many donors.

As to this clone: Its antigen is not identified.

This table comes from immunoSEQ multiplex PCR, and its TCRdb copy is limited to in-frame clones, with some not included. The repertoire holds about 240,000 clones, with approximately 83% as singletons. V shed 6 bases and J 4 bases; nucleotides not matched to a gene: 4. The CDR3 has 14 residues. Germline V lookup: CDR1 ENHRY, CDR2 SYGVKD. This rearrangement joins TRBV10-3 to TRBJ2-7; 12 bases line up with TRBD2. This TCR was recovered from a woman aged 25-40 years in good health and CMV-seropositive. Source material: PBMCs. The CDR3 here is CAIRDTSGRYEQYF. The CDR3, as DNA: TGTGCCATCAGAGACACTAGCGGGAGGTACGAGCAGTACTTC.